This T cell receptor (beta chain) was profiled in a study of blood T cells in healthy people across ages. For the study at large: About one barcoded beta molecule per two T cells came from capture by template switching. Whole-study findings and limits: Because donor CMV status was unknown, expanded clonotype changes were possibly confounded.

Next came a second PCR, run for about 7 to 12 cycles, which used a sample-barcoded 5' primer along with a J-beta primer mix. TCRdb redid the calling of the 5' RACE reads with MiXCR, one entry per CDR3 protein. Altogether approximately 880,000 distinct CDR3 sequences are present, about 48% being singletons, with the ten largest covering 13%. The CDR3 spans 16 residues. CDR1 and CDR2 from the germline V gene are SGHTA and FQGNSA. The ends were cut back, 1 base at V and 0 bases at J, with 10 bases in the middle. This clonotype was counted between two and nine times. The target antigen is unknown. All donors came from Russia, were Caucasian and healthy, and spanned ages 6 to 90.

The V gene is TRBV7-2, the J gene TRBJ2-1; D is uncertain. The sample consisted of blood. This receptor was taken from a man aged 25-45 years in good health. CDR3 in amino acids: CASSLVESSSYNEQFF. The CDR3 bases are TGTGCCAGCAGCTTAGTGGAGTCGAGCTCCTACAATGAGCAGTTCTTC.